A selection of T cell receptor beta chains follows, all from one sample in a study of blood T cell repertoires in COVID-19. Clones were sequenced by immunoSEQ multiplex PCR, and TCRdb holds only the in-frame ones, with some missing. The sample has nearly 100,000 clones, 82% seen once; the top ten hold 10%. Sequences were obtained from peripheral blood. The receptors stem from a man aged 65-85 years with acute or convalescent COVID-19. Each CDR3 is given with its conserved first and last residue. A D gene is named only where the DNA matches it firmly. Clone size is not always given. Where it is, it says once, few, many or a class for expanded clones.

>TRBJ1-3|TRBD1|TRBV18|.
TGTGCCAGCTCACCACAAGGGGGCCCCGCTGGAAACACCATATATTTT
CASSPQGGPAGNTIYF
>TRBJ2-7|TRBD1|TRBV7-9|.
TGTGCCAGCAGCACCCTATGGGGACAGGGGGAGGACGAGCAGTACTTC
CASSTLWGQGEDEQYF
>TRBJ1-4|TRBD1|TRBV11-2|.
TGTGCCAGCAGTTCACGGACAGGGGCTGAAAAACTGTTTTTT
CASSSRTGAEKLFF
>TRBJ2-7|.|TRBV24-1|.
TGTGCCACCAGTGTTCCGGGATACTACGAGCAGTACTTC
CATSVPGYYEQYF
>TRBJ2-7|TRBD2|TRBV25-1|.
TGTGCCAGCAGTGACAAGGCGACTAGCGGTTCCTACGAGCAGTACTTC
CASSDKATSGSYEQYF
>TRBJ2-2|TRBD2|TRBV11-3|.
TGTGCCAGCAGCTTAGGCAAGACTAGCTACACCGGGGAGCTGTTTTTT
CASSLGKTSYTGELFF
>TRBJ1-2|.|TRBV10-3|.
TGTGCCATCAGTGGGGAGGGATGGAGGTCTGGCTACACCTTC
CAISGEGWRSGYTF
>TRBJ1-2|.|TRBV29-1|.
TGCAGCGTCGACAGCTATGGCTACACCTTC
CSVDSYGYTF
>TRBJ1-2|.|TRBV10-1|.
TGCGCCAGCAGTGAGAGTCGGGGGGCAGGCCCCCCGTACTTC
CASSESRGAGPPYF
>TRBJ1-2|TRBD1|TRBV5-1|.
TGCGCCAGCAGTACCGGGACAGGGTTTTTCTACACCTTC
CASSTGTGFFYTF
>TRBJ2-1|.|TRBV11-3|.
TGTGCCAGCAGCTTAGATACGGGGAGCTCCTACAATGAGCAGTTCTTC
CASSLDTGSSYNEQFF
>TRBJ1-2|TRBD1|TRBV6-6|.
TGTGCCAGCCAACCGGACAGGGATTTCTCGATAGGCTACACCTTC
CASQPDRDFSIGYTF
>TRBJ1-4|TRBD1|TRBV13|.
TGTGCCAGCAGCTGGACAGGGGAAAAACTGTTTTTT
CASSWTGEKLFF
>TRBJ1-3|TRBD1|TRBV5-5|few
TGTGCCAGCAGCTCGACAGGGGCTGGAAACACCATATATTTT
CASSSTGAGNTIYF
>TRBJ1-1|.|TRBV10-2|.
TGCGCCAGCAGCAGTTACAGGGCCCGGGGCACTGAAGCTTTCTTT
CASSSYRARGTEAFF
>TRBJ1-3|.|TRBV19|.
TGTGCCAGTAACCATCGGTCCTCAGGGGCCTCTGGAAACACCATATATTTT
CASNHRSSGASGNTIYF
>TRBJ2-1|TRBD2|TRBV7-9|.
TGTGCCAGCAGCCCCGGGACTAGATCTAATGAGCAGTTCTTC
CASSPGTRSNEQFF
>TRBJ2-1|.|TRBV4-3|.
TGCGCCAGCAGCCAAGATTCACAGAGCTACAATGAGCAGTTCTTC
CASSQDSQSYNEQFF
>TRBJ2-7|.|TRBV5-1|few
TGCGCCAGCAGCTTAGACCCGGGAGTCAATTCCTACGAGCAGTACTTC
CASSLDPGVNSYEQYF
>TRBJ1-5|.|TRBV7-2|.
TGTGCCAGCAGCCCCAGTGGTTATAGCAATCAGCCCCAGCATTTT
CASSPSGYSNQPQHF
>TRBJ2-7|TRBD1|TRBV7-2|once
TGTGCCAGCAGCTCTCTTGGGGGACAGGGGCTCTACGAGCAGTACTTC
CASSSLGGQGLYEQYF
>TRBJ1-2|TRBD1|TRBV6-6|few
TGTGCCAGCAGTTTTCGGGGGGCAGGACAGGGACGTGTGTACACCTTC
CASSFRGAGQGRVYTF
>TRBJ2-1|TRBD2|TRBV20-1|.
TGCAGTGCTAGTGTGGGGGGGAGCTCCTACAATGAGCAGTTCTTC
CSASVGGSSYNEQFF
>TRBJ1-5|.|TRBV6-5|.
TGTGCCAGCGGTAAAACAGTCGTCAATCAGCCCCAGCATTTT
CASGKTVVNQPQHF
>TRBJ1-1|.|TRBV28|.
TGTGCCAGCAGTTTATGGGGCACGGCGAGGGGGATGAACACTGAAGCTTTCTTT
CASSLWGTARGMNTEAFF
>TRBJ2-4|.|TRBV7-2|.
TGTGCCAGCAGCTTAGGTTTCTCTGCAGACTATTTTGTTCAGTACTTC
CASSLGFSADYFVQYF
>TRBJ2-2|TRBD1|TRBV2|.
TGTGCCAGCACCCTAGGACAGGGGAGCACCGGGGAGCTGTTTTTT
CASTLGQGSTGELFF
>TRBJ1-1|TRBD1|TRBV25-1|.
TGTGCCAGCAGTGAATACGAGGGGGCAGTGCACACTGAAGCTTTCTTT
CASSEYEGAVHTEAFF
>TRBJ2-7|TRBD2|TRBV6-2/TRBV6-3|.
TGTGCCAGCAGTAAAATTAGCGGGGATCACGAGCAGTACTTC
CASSKISGDHEQYF
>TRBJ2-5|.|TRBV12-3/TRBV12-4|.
TGTGCCAGCAGTTTTTATGAGACCCAGTACTTC
CASSFYETQYF
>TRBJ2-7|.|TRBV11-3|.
TGTGCCAGCAGTCTTGGACTCCCCGGAGAGCAGTACTTC
CASSLGLPGEQYF
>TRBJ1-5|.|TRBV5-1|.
TGCGCCCGCAGCTTGGCCGTCGGGGGGGGCCAGCCCCAGCATTTT
CARSLAVGGGQPQHF
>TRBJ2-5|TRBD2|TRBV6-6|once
TGTGCCAGCAGTTACGCGGGCGGGGGCCAAGAGACCCAGTACTTC
CASSYAGGGQETQYF
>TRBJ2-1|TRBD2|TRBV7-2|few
TGTGCCAGCAGATCTAGCGGCGATGAGCAGTTCTTC
CASRSSGDEQFF
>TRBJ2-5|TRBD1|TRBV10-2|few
TGCGCCAGCAGCGCGATAGGGGGCATGCAGACCCAGTACTTC
CASSAIGGMQTQYF
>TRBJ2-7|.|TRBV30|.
TGTGCCTGGAGTGCACAACAGCATCATACTTCCTACGAGCAGTACTTC
CAWSAQQHHTSYEQYF
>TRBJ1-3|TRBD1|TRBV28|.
TGTGCCAGCAGCCTAGGGGGCCCTTCCGGAAACACCATATATTTT
CASSLGGPSGNTIYF
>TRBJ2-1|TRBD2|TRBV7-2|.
TGTGCCAGCAGCTTACTGACTAGCGGGAGGGATGAGCAGTTCTTC
CASSLLTSGRDEQFF
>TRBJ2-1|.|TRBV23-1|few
TGCGCCAGCAGTCACCAGGGGTCTGAGCAGTTCTTC
CASSHQGSEQFF
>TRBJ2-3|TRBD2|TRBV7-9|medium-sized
TGTGCCAGCAGCCCGGGACTAGCGGATATAGATACGCAGTATTTT
CASSPGLADIDTQYF
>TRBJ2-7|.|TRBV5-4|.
TGTGCCAGCAGCTCTCCTTCCTACGAGCAGTACTTC
CASSSPSYEQYF
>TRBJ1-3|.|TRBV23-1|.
TGCGCCAGCAGTCAGTCTTCTGGAAACACCATATATTTT
CASSQSSGNTIYF
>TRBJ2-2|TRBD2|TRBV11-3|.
TGTGCCAGCAGCCGTGGGCTAGCGGAGAACACCGGGGAGCTGTTTTTT
CASSRGLAENTGELFF
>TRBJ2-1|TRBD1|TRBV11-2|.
TGTGCCAGCAGCCTAGACAGGGGCCGCGGCAATGAGCAGTTCTTC
CASSLDRGRGNEQFF
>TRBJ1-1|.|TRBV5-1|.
TGCGCCAGCAGCTTGCCCCGGGGGGGGGTAACGACTGAAGCTTTCTTT
CASSLPRGGVTTEAFF
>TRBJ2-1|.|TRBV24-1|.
TGTGCCACCAGTGATCAGGCCTACAATGAGCAGTTCTTC
CATSDQAYNEQFF
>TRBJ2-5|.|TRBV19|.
TGTGCCAGTAGTAGCGGGTTAGACTATTTGCGGGACACCCAGTACTTC
CASSSGLDYLRDTQYF
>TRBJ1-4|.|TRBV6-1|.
TGTGCCAGCAGTGATTGGAGGGGAATATCAAATGAAAAACTGTTTTTT
CASSDWRGISNEKLFF
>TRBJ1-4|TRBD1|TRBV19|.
TGTGCCAGTGCGGGGACAGAGTGGATGCATCGGGAAAAACTGTTTTTT
CASAGTEWMHREKLFF
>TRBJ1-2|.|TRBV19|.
TGTGCCGGACGAGCACAGGGAGTGGATGGCTACACCTTC
CAGRAQGVDGYTF
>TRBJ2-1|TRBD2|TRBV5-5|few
TGTGCCAGCAGCCCCGGGGACAGCTGGACTAGCGGAGCGATCAATGAGCAGTTCTTC
CASSPGDSWTSGAINEQFF
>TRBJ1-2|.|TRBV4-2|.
TGTGCCAGCAGCCAAGGATTCTCCACCCCAGATGGCTACACCTTC
CASSQGFSTPDGYTF
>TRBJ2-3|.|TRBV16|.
TGTGCCAGCAGCCAATTGGAGGGGGATACGCAGTATTTT
CASSQLEGDTQYF
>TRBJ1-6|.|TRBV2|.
TGTGCCAGCAGCATTTCGGGGAATCGGAATTCACCCCTCCACTTT
CASSISGNRNSPLHF
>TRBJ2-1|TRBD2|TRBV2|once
TGTGCCAGCAGTGATAGCGGGAGGGGGGCAAGTTGGAATGAGCAGTTCTTC
CASSDSGRGASWNEQFF
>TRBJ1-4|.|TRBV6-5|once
TGTGCCAGCGGGCTACACGATGAAAAACTGTTTTTT
CASGLHDEKLFF